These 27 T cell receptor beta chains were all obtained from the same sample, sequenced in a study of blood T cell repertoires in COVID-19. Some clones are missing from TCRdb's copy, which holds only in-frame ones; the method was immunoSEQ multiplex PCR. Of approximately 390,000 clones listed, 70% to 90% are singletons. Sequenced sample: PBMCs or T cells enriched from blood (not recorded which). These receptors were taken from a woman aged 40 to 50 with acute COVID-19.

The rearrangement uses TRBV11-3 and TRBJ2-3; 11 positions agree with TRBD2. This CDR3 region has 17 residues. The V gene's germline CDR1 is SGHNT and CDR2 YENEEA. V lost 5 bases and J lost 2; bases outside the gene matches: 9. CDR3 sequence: CASSQRGTSGLTDTQYF. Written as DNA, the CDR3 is TGTGCCAGCAGCCAAAGGGGGACTAGCGGCCTCACAGATACGCAGTATTTT.

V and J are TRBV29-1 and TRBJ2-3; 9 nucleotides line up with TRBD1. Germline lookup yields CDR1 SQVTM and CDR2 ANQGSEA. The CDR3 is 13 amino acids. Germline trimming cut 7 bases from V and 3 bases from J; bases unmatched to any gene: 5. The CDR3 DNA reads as TGCAGCGGGAGGACAGGGGTGACAGATACGCAGTATTTT. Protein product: CSGRTGVTDTQYF.

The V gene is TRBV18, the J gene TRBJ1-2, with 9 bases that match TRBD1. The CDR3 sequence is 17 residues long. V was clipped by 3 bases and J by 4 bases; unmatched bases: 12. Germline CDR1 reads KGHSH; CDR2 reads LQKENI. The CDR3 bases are TGTGCCAGCTCACCCCCCGGGACAGGGTGGGAAGGCTATGGCTACACCTTC. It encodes CASSPPGTGWEGYGYTF. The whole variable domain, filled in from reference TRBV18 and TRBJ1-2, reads NAGVMQNPRHLVRRRGQEARLRCSPMKGHSHVYWYRQLPEEGLKFMVYLQKENIIDESGMPKERFSAEFPKEGPSILRIQQVVRGDSAAYFCASSPPGTGWEGYGYTFGSGTRLTVV.

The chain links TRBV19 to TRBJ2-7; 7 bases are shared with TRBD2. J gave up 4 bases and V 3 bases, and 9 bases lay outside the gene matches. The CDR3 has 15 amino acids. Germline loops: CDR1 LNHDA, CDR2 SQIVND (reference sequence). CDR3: CASSISRGVLYEQYF. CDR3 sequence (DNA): TGTGCCAGTAGTATCTCCCGGGGGGTACTGTACGAGCAGTACTTC.

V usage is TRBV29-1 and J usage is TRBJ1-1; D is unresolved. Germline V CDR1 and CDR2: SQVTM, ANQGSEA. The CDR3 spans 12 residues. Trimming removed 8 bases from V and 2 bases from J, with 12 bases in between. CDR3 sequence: CSSRAFNTEAFF. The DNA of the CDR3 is TGCAGCTCCCGCGCATTTAACACTGAAGCTTTCTTT.

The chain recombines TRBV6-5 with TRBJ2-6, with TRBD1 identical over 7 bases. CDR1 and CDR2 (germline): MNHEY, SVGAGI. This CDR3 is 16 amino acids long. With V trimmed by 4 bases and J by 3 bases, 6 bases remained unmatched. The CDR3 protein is CASSSGQVRGANVLTF. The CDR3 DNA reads TGTGCCAGCAGTTCTGGACAGGTCCGTGGGGCCAACGTCCTGACTTTC.

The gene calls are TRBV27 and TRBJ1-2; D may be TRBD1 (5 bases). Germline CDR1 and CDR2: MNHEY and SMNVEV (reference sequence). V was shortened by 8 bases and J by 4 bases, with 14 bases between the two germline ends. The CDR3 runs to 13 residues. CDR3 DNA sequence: TGTGCCAGCTCCTGTCCAGGGTGCTATGGCTACACCTTC. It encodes CASSCPGCYGYTF.

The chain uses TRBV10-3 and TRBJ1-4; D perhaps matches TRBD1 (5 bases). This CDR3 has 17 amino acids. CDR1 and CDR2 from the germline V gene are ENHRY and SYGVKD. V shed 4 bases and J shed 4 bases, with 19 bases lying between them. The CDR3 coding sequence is TGTGCCATCAGTGGGACGGATCCCTCGGGGGGTAATGAAAAACTGTTTTTT. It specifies CAISGTDPSGGNEKLFF.

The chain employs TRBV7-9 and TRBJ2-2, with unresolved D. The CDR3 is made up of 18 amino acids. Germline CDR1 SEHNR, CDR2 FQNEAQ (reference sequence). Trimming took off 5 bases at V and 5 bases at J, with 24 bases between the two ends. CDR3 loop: CASSDNAIRSPKTGELFF. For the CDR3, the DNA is TGTGCCAGCAGCGATAATGCGATCCGATCACCCAAAACCGGGGAGCTGTTTTTT.

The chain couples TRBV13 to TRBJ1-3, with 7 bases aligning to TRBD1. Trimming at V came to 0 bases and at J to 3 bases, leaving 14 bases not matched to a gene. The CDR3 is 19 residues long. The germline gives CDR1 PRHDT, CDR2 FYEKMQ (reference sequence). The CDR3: CASSLGLDRTYLVGNTIYF. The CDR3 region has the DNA TGTGCCAGCAGCTTAGGATTGGACAGGACGTACCTAGTTGGAAACACCATATATTTT.

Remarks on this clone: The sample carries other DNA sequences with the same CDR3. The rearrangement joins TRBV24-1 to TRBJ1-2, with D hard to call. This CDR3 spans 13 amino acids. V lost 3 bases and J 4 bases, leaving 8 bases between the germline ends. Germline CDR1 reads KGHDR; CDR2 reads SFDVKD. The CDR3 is CATSDLRGYGYTF. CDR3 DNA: TGTGCCACCAGTGATCTCCGGGGCTATGGCTACACCTTC.

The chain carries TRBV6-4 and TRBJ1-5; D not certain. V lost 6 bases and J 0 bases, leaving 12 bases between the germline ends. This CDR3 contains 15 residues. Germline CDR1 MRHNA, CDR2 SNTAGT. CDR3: CASSGTAGSNQPQHF. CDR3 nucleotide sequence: TGTGCCAGCAGCGGAACGGCGGGTAGCAATCAGCCCCAGCATTTT.

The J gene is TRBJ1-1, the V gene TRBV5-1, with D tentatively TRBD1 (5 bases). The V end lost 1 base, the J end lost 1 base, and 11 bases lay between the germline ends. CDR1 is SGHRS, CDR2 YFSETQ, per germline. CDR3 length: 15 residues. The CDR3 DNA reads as TGCGCCAGCAGCTTGTCGGGGGTGGGGAACACTGAAGCTTTCTTT. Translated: CASSLSGVGNTEAFF.

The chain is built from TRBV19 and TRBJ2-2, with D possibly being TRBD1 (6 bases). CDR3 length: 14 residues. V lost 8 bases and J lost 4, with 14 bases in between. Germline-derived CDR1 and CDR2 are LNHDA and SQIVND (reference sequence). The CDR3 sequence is CASLGALATGELFF. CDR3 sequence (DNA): TGTGCCAGTCTGGGGGCTTTGGCCACCGGGGAGCTGTTTTTT.

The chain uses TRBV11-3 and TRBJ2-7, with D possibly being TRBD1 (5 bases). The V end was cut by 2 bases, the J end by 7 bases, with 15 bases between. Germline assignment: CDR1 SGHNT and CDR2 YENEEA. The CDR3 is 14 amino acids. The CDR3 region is CASSLQGRSREQYF. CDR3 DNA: TGTGCCAGCAGCTTACAGGGCAGATCGAGAGAGCAGTACTTC.

The CDR3 nucleotides read TGTGCCAGCAGTATCGGACTAGCGGGCTCAGATACGCAGTATTTT. Translation gives CASSIGLAGSDTQYF. The chain has TRBV6-5 and TRBJ2-3; 11 nucleotides line up with TRBD2. The CDR3 length is 15 residues. The germline V gene has CDR1 MNHEY and CDR2 SVGAGI. V lost 5 bases, J lost 4 bases, and 5 bases stayed unmatched.

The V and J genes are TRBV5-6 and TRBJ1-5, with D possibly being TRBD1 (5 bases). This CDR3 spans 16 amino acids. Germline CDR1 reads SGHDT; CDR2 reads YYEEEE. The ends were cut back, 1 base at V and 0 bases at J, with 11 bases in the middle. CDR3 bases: TGTGCCAGCAGCTTGAGGACAAGGTCTAGCAATCAGCCCCAGCATTTT. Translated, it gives CASSLRTRSSNQPQHF.

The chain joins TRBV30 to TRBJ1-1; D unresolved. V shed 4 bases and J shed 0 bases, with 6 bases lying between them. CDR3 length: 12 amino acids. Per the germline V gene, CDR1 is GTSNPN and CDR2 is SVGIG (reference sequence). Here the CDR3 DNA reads TGTGCCTGGATCAGGATGAACACTGAAGCTTTCTTT. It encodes CAWIRMNTEAFF.

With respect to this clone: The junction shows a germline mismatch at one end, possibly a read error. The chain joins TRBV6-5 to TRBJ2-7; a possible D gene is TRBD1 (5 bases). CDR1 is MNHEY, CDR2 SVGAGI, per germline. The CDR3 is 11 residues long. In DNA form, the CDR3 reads TGTGCCAGCAGCTTGCTGGACACGGGTGGCTTC. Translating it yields CASSLLDTGGF.

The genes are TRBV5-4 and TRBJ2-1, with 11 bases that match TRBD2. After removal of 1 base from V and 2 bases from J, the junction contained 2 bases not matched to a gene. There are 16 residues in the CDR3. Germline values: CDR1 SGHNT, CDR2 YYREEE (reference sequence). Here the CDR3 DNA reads TGTGCCAGCAGCTTGTTTAGCGGGGGGGCCTACAATGAGCAGTTCTTC. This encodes CASSLFSGGAYNEQFF.

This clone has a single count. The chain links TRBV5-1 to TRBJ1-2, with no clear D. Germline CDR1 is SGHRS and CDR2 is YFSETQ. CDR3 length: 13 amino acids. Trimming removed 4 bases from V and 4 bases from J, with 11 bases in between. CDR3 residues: CASSGELGYGYTF. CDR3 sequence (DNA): TGCGCCAGCAGCGGGGAGCTTGGCTATGGCTACACCTTC.

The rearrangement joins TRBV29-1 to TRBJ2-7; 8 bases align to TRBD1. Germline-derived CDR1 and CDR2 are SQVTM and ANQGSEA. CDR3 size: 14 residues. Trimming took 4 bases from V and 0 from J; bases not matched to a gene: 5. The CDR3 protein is CSVVRQGASYEQYF. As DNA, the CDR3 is TGCAGCGTTGTGAGGCAGGGGGCCTCCTACGAGCAGTACTTC.

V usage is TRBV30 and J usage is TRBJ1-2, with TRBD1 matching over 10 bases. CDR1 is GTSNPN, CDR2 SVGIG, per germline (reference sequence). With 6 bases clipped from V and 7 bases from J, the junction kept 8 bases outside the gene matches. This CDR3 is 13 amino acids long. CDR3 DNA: TGTGCCTGCCTCCGGGGGACAGGGGTTGGCTACACCTTC. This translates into CACLRGTGVGYTF.

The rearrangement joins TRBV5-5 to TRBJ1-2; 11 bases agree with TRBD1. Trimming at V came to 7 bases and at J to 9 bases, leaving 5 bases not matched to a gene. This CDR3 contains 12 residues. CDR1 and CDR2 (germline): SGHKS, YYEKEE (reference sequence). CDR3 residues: CASGQGARSYTF. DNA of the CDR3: TGTGCCAGCGGACAGGGGGCAAGGAGCTACACCTTC.

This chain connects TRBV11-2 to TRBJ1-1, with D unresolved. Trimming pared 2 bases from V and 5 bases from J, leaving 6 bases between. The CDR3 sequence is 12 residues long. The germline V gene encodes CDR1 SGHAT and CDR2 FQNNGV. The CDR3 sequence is CASSLRTTEAFF. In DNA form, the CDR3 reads TGTGCCAGCAGCTTACGTACAACTGAAGCTTTCTTT. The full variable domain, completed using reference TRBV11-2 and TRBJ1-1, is EAGVAQSPRYKIIEKRQSVAFWCNPISGHATLYWYQQILGQGPKLLIQFQNNGVVDDSQLPKDRFSAERLKGVDSTLKIQPAKLEDSAVYLCASSLRTTEAFFGQGTRLTVV.

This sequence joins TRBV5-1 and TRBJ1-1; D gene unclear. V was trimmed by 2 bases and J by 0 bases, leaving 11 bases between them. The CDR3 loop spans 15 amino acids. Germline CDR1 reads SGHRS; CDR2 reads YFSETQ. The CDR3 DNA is TGCGCCAGCAGCTTTTCTCGGGTTATGAACACTGAAGCTTTCTTT. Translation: CASSFSRVMNTEAFF. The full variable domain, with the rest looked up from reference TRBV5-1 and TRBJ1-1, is KAGVTQTPRYLIKTRGQQVTLSCSPISGHRSVSWYQQTPGQGLQFLFEYFSETQRNKGNFPGRFSGRQFSNSRSEMNVSTLELGDSALYLCASSFSRVMNTEAFFGQGTRLTVV.

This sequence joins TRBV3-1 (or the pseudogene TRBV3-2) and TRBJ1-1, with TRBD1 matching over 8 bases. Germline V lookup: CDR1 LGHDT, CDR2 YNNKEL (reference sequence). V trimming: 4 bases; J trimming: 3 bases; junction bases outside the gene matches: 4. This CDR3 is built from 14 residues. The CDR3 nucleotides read TGTGCCAGCAGCCCGGACAGGGCCTACACTGAAGCTTTCTTT. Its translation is CASSPDRAYTEAFF.